The sequence of this T cell receptor (beta chain) was determined in a study of OX40 agonist ivuxolimab in advanced cancers. Across the whole study: The diagnoses of dose-escalation patients were hepatocellular carcinoma, melanoma, renal cell or head and neck cancer. Prior anti-PD-1, anti-PD-L1 or anti-CTLA-4 therapy did not bar entry, and approximately 40% had some.

Sequenced by immunoSEQ multiplex PCR; TCRdb stores in-frame clones only, minus some. The table lists approximately 58,000 clones, more than 75% of them singletons, with around 2.5% in the top ten. General study points: No antigen was identified for the clonally expanded peripheral T cells.

Cycle 7 day 1, cycle 4 day 1, and baseline were the timepoints at which blood was sampled. CDR3 length equals 17 residues. Per the germline V gene, CDR1 is LGHNA and CDR2 is YSLEER. V lost 0 bases to trimming and J lost 10 bases, with 19 bases between them. A note on this clone: Its target is not known.

The rearrangement uses TRBV4-3 and TRBJ1-6, with D perhaps TRBD1 (5 bases). The TCR sequence derives from an adult with an advanced solid tumor such as melanoma, head and neck, liver or kidney cancer. Sample: CD4+ or CD8+ T cells sorted from blood, taken in a trial of the OX40 agonist ivuxolimab. CDR3 in amino acids: CASSQDPAGSWGSPLHF. The DNA of the CDR3 is TGCGCCAGCAGCCAAGATCCCGCAGGGAGTTGGGGGTCACCCCTCCACTTT.